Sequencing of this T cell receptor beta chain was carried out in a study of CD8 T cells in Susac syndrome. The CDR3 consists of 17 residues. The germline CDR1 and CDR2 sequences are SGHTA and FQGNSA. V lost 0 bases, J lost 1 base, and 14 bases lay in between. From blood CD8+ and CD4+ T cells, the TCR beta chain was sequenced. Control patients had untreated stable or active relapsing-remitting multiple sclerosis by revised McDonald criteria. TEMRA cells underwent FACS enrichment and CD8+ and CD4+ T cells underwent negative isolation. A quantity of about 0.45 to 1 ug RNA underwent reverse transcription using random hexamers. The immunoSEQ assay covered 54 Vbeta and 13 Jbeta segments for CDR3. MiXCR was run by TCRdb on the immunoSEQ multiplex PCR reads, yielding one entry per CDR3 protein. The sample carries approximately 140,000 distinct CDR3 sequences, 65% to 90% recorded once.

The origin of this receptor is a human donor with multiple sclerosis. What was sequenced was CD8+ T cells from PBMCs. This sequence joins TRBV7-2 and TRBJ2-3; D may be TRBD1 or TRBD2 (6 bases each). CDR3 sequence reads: CASSLAMGGWGTDTQYF. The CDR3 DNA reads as TGTGCCAGCAGCTTAGCGATGGGGGGCTGGGGCACAGATACGCAGTATTTT.